One sample yielded the 17 T cell receptor beta chains listed below, sequenced in a study of cytomegalovirus exposure and HLA in healthy donors. The study ran its PCR with 60 Vbeta and 13 Jbeta primers. The repertoire was sequenced with immunoSEQ multiplex PCR; TCRdb's copy has only in-frame clones and lacks some. The sample contains some 200,000 clones, over 65% of which appear only once. Sequenced input: PBMCs. These receptors all stem from a boy between 2 and 10 years old in good health and CMV-seronegative.

The V and J genes are TRBV5-1 and TRBJ2-1; 9 nucleotides agree with TRBD2. V dropped 2 bases and J dropped 0; count of bases not matched to a gene: 3. Per the germline V gene, CDR1 is SGHRS and CDR2 is YFSETQ. CDR3 size: 16 residues. In nucleotides, the CDR3 is TGCGCCAGCAGCTTCGGCGGGGGGGCCTCCTACAATGAGCAGTTCTTC. It yields the protein CASSFGGGASYNEQFF. Full variable domain (rest looked up from reference TRBV5-1 and TRBJ2-1): KAGVTQTPRYLIKTRGQQVTLSCSPISGHRSVSWYQQTPGQGLQFLFEYFSETQRNKGNFPGRFSGRQFSNSRSEMNVSTLELGDSALYLCASSFGGGASYNEQFFGPGTRLTVL.

V is TRBV10-3 and J is TRBJ2-1; 8 nucleotides match TRBD2. Germline lookup yields CDR1 ENHRY and CDR2 SYGVKD. The CDR3 has 15 residues. Trimming cost V 2 bases and J 7 bases; bases outside gene matches: 7. CDR3 loop: CAISENSGGLNEQFF. CDR3 bases: TGTGCCATCAGTGAGAACTCGGGGGGGCTTAATGAGCAGTTCTTC.

The CDR3, as DNA: TGTGCCAGCAGCCCCCCTTCTAGCAGGGAGCTGTTTTTT. Translation: CASSPPSSRELFF. The V call is TRBV7-9, the J call TRBJ2-2, with a weak D call TRBD2 (5 bases). V shed 5 bases and J shed 9 bases, with 13 bases lying between them. This CDR3 has 13 amino acids. Germline V lookup: CDR1 SEHNR, CDR2 FQNEAQ (reference sequence).

This clone was counted between two and nine times. The chain has TRBV7-2 and TRBJ1-2, with 8 positions matching TRBD1. Germline CDR1 and CDR2: SGHTA and FQGNSA. The CDR3 has 16 residues. The junction had 5 bases not matched to a gene; V was cut back by 0 bases and J by 2 bases. The CDR3 DNA is TGTGCCAGCAGCTTAGCGGGGCAGGGGGCCAACTATGGCTACACCTTC. It yields the protein CASSLAGQGANYGYTF.

The rearrangement joins TRBV7-2 to TRBJ2-7; 7 nucleotides agree with TRBD1. Germline V gene data show CDR1 as SGHTA and CDR2 as FQGNSA. This CDR3 has 14 amino acids. Trimming removed 1 base from V and 3 bases from J; junction bases left unmatched: 3. Here the CDR3 DNA reads TGTGCCAGCAGCTTAGGACAGGGTCACTACGAGCAGTACTTC. This encodes CASSLGQGHYEQYF.

The CDR3 is CASPGLIYNEQFF. The CDR3 coding sequence is TGTGCCAGCCCAGGTCTTATCTACAATGAGCAGTTCTTC. The chain recombines TRBV6-4 with TRBJ2-1, with D unresolved. Per the germline V gene, CDR1 is MRHNA and CDR2 is SNTAGT. The CDR3 is made up of 13 amino acids. V lost 8 bases and J 3 bases, leaving 11 bases between the germline ends.

This sequence joins TRBV6-6 and TRBJ2-5; 7 bases map to TRBD2. Looked up from germline, CDR1 is MNHNY and CDR2 is SVGAGI (reference sequence). The CDR3 extends over 12 amino acids. Germline trimming cut 5 bases from V and 3 bases from J; bases unmatched to any gene: 0. This CDR3 is CASSLAEETQYF. DNA of the CDR3: TGTGCCAGCAGTCTAGCGGAAGAGACCCAGTACTTC.

The chain has TRBV16 and TRBJ2-3, with 10 bases lining up with TRBD2. This CDR3 spans 15 amino acids. The V gene's germline CDR1 is KGHSY and CDR2 FQNENV. Trimming removed 3 bases from V and 1 base from J; junction bases left unmatched: 1. The CDR3 spells CASSHGLAGTDTQYF. The CDR3 DNA follows: TGTGCCAGCAGCCATGGACTAGCGGGCACAGATACGCAGTATTTT.

This clone came up a few times. This chain links TRBV7-8 with TRBJ2-3; no firm D call. The ends were cut back, 5 bases at V and 3 bases at J, with 12 bases in the middle. Germline CDR1 and CDR2: SGHVS and FQNEAQ. The CDR3 is made up of 14 amino acids. The CDR3 here is CASSPEIRTDTQYF. The CDR3 bases are TGTGCCAGCAGCCCCGAGATCCGGACAGATACGCAGTATTTT.

This clone was found once. The V and J genes are TRBV27 and TRBJ1-2; TRBD1 matches at 7 bases. CDR3 size: 14 residues. Germline-derived CDR1 and CDR2 are MNHEY and SMNVEV (reference sequence). The V gene end was trimmed by 6 bases and the J gene end by 2 bases; junction bases not matched to a gene: 6. The CDR3 sequence is CASSTGVANYGYTF. The CDR3 DNA sequence: TGTGCCAGCAGCACAGGGGTCGCCAACTATGGCTACACCTTC.

This chain joins TRBV5-1 and TRBJ2-3, with D perhaps matching TRBD2 (6 bases). The V end lost 0 bases, the J end lost 12 bases, and 14 bases lay between the germline ends. CDR1 and CDR2 from the germline V gene are SGHRS and YFSETQ. This CDR3 has 13 amino acids. As DNA, the CDR3 is TGCGCCAGCAGCTTGGATGTAGCGGCTCCCCAGTATTTT. It encodes CASSLDVAAPQYF.

V is TRBV6-1 and J is TRBJ2-3; TRBD2 agrees at 11 bases. With V trimmed by 6 bases and J by 5 bases, 1 base remained unmatched. Germline CDR1 and CDR2: MNHNS and SASEGT. There are 13 residues in the CDR3. The CDR3 is CASSGTSGDTQYF. CDR3 bases: TGTGCCAGCAGCGGGACTAGCGGAGATACGCAGTATTTT.

In its sample, this clone was seen once. CDR3: CAISAAGALQETQYF. The CDR3 DNA reads as TGTGCCATCAGTGCGGCGGGGGCGCTCCAAGAGACCCAGTACTTC. The chain uses TRBV10-3 and TRBJ2-5; D possibly corresponds to TRBD2 (7 bases). The CDR3 consists of 15 residues. Trimming took off 4 bases at V and 1 base at J, with 13 bases between the two ends. The germline V gene encodes CDR1 ENHRY and CDR2 SYGVKD.

This clone turned up a few times. The chain carries TRBV11-1 and TRBJ1-2; tentative D call: TRBD1 (5 bases). The germline CDR1 and CDR2 sequences are SGHAT and FQDESV (reference sequence). V lost 5 bases, J lost 4 bases, and 14 bases lay in between. This CDR3 comprises 14 residues. For the CDR3, the DNA is TGTGCCAGCAGCCAACCGGGGGGGTCCTATGGCTACACCTTC. This translates into CASSQPGGSYGYTF.

The chain recombines TRBV7-2 with TRBJ2-3; no clear D. The V end was cut by 3 bases, the J end by 2 bases, with 9 bases between. CDR1 SGHTA and CDR2 FQGNSA come from the germline V gene. This CDR3 comprises 14 residues. The CDR3 spells CASSFLVVTDTQYF. In DNA, the CDR3 is TGTGCCAGCAGCTTTCTAGTCGTCACAGATACGCAGTATTTT.

This clone was observed a few times. The genes are TRBV6-5 and TRBJ1-1; D gene unclear. With 4 bases removed from V and 3 bases from J, the gap between germline ends came to 6 bases. This CDR3 is 12 amino acids long. Germline V gives CDR1 MNHEY, CDR2 SVGAGI. This CDR3 reads CASSWGDTEAFF. Here the CDR3 DNA reads TGTGCCAGCAGTTGGGGAGACACTGAAGCTTTCTTT.

This chain connects TRBV14 to TRBJ2-1; 7 bases line up with TRBD2. CDR1 is SGHDN and CDR2 is FVKESK in the germline V gene. V lost 1 base, J lost 6 bases, and 6 bases stayed unmatched. The CDR3 loop spans 15 amino acids. In DNA, the CDR3 is TGTGCCAGCAGCCAAGTTATCGGGGGGACCAATGAGCAGTTCTTC. It specifies CASSQVIGGTNEQFF.